The clone carrying this TCR beta chain has a single count. The CDR3 is 14 residues long. Trimming cost V 5 bases and J 4 bases; bases outside gene matches: 3. CDR1 is SGDLS and CDR2 is YYNGEE in the germline V gene. These data are taken from a study of T cells in Graves' hyperthyroidism and ophthalmopathy. Amplification targeted TCR beta CDR3 regions from RNA transcripts. A set of HTBI primers served as the primers for a first-round RT-PCR of the TCR CDR3. Via MiXCR, TCRdb re-called the multiplex PCR reads, giving one row per CDR3 protein. The sample shows tens of thousands of distinct CDR3 sequences, 48% of them seen only once. Enrolled ophthalmopathy patients presented with a Clinical Activity Score of at least 3, a NOSPECS grade of at least 4, and disease duration under 3 months. A patient was excluded if there was uncontrolled infection, other autoimmune disease, pregnancy or lactation. PBMCs were obtained from 10 ml fresh peripheral blood.

The origin of this receptor is a woman aged 50 to 60 with Graves' ophthalmopathy. Sequencing was done on a sample of blood. The chain couples TRBV9 to TRBJ2-5; 12 nucleotides line up with TRBD2. The DNA of the CDR3 is TGTGCCAGCAGGGCTAGCGGGGGGGCAGAGACCCAGTACTTC. This codes for CASRASGGAETQYF.